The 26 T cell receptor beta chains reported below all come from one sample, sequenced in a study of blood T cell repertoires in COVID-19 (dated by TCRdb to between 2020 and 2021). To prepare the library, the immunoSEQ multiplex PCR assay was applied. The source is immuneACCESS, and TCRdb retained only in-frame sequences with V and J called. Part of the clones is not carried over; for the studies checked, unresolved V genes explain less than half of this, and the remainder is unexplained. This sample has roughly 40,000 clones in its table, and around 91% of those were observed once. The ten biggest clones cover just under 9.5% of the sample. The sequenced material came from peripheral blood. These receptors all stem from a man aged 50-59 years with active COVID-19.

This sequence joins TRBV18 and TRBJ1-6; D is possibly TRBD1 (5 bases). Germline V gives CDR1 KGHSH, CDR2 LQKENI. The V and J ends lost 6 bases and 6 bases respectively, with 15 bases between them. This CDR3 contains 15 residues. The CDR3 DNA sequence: TGTGCCAGCTCTCTTGATACAGGCGGTAATTCACCCCTCCACTTT. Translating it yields CASSLDTGGNSPLHF. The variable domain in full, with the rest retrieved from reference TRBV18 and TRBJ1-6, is NAGVMQNPRHLVRRRGQEARLRCSPMKGHSHVYWYRQLPEEGLKFMVYLQKENIIDESGMPKERFSAEFPKEGPSILRIQQVVRGDSAAYFCASSLDTGGNSPLHFGNGTRLTVT.

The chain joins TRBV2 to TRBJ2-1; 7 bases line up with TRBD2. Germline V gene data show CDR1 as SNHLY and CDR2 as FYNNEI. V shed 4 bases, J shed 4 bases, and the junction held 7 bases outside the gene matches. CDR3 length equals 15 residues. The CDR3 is CASSATSRGYNEQFF. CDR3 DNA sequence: TGTGCCAGCAGTGCAACGTCGCGGGGGTACAATGAGCAGTTCTTC.

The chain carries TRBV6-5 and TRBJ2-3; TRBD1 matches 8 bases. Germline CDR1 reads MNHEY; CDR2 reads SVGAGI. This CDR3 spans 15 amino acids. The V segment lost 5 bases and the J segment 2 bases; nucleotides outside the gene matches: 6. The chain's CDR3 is CASSTGTGVTDTQYF. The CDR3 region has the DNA TGTGCCAGCAGTACCGGGACAGGAGTCACAGATACGCAGTATTTT.

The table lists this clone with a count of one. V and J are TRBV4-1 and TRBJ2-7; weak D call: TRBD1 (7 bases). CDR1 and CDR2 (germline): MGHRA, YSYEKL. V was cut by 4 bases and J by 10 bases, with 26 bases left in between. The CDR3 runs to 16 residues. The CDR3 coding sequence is TGCGCCAGCAGCCCCTCCAACAGGGGACTCCCGGGTCTCCAGTACTTC. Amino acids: CASSPSNRGLPGLQYF.

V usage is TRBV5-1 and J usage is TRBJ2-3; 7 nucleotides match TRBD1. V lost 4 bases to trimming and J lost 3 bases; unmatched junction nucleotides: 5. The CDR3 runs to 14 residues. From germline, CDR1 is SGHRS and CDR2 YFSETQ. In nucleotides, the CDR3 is TGCGCCAGCAGCCTTCGGACAGGTACAGATACGCAGTATTTT. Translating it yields CASSLRTGTDTQYF.

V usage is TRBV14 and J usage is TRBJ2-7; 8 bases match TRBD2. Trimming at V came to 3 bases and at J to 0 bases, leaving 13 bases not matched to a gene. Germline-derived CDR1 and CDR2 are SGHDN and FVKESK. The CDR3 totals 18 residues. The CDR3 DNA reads TGTGCCAGCAGCCACCCGGGACTAGGGTTTAAAGGCTCCTACGAGCAGTACTTC. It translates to CASSHPGLGFKGSYEQYF.

This chain's CDR3 is CASSLLRSRGEQFF. The CDR3 DNA is TGTGCCAGCAGCTTACTTCGGAGCCGGGGTGAGCAGTTCTTC. The chain combines TRBV7-9 with TRBJ2-1; maybe TRBD2 (5 bases). The CDR3 contains 14 residues. From germline, CDR1 is SEHNR and CDR2 FQNEAQ (reference sequence). V lost 2 bases and J 9 bases, leaving 14 bases between the germline ends.

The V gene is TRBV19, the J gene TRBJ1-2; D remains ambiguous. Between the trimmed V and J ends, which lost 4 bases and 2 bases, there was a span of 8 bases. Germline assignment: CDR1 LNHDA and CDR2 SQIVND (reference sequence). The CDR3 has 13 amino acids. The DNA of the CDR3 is TGTGCCAGTAGTACAGGTCTAAACTATGGCTACACCTTC. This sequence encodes CASSTGLNYGYTF.

CDR3 sequence: CATSDPGMRSGELFF. The CDR3 DNA reads TGTGCCACCAGTGACCCCGGGATGCGTAGCGGGGAGCTGTTTTTT. This chain connects TRBV24-1 to TRBJ2-2; the D gene is possibly TRBD2 (5 bases). CDR3 length: 15 amino acids. V was pared by 4 bases and J by 7 bases, with 15 bases between. Germline CDR1 is KGHDR and CDR2 is SFDVKD.

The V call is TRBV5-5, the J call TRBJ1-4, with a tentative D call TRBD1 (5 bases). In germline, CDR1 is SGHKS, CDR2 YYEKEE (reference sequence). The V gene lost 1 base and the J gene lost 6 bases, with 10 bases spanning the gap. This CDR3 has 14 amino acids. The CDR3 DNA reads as TGTGCCAGCAGCTTGCGGGGGTACGATGAAAAACTGTTTTTT. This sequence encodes CASSLRGYDEKLFF.

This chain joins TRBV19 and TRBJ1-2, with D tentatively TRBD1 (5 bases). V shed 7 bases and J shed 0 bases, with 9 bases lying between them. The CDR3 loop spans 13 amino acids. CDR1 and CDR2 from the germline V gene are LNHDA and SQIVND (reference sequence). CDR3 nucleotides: TGTGCCAGTAAGAAAGGGGCTAACTATGGCTACACCTTC. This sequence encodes CASKKGANYGYTF.

In DNA, the CDR3 is TGTGCCAGCACTCGACAGGGAGGCGGTGAGCAGTTCTTC. Its translation: CASTRQGGGEQFF. The V call is TRBV12-3 or TRBV12-4, the J call TRBJ2-1, with D possibly being TRBD1 (7 bases). Trimming removed 7 bases at V and 9 bases at J, with 16 bases between. The CDR3 is 13 residues long.

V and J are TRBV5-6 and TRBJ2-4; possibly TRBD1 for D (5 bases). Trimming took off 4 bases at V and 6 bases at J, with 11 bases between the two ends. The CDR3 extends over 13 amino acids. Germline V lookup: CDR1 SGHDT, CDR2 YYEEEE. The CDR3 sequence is CASSPEDINIQYF. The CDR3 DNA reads TGTGCCAGCAGCCCCGAGGACATAAACATTCAGTACTTC.

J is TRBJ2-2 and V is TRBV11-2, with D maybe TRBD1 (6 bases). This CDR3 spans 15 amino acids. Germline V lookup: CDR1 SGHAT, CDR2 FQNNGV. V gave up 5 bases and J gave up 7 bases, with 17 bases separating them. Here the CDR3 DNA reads TGTGCCAGCAGCCCCCGAACAGGGAGTGGCGGGGAGCTGTTTTTT. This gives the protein CASSPRTGSGGELFF.

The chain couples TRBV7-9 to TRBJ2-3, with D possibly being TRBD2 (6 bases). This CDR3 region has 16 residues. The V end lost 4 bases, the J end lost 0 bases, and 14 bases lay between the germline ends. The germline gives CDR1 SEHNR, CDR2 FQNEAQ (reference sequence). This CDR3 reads CASSSRRDSSTDTQYF. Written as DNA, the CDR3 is TGTGCCAGCAGCTCACGCCGGGACTCTAGCACAGATACGCAGTATTTT. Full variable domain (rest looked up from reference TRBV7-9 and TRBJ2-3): DTGVSQNPRHKITKRGQNVTFRCDPISEHNRLYWYRQTLGQGPEFLTYFQNEAQLEKSRLLSDRFSAERPKGSFSTLEIQRTEQGDSAMYLCASSSRRDSSTDTQYFGPGTRLTVL.

CDR3 DNA: TGTGCCAGCTCACCAGGGGGCGCTTACAATGAGCAGTTCTTC. Its protein is CASSPGGAYNEQFF. This chain connects TRBV18 to TRBJ2-1, with D possibly TRBD1 on 6 matching bases. Looked up from germline, CDR1 is KGHSH and CDR2 is LQKENI. V was pared by 2 bases and J by 4 bases, with 9 bases between. The CDR3 has 14 residues. Full variable domain (remainder filled in from reference TRBV18 and TRBJ2-1): NAGVMQNPRHLVRRRGQEARLRCSPMKGHSHVYWYRQLPEEGLKFMVYLQKENIIDESGMPKERFSAEFPKEGPSILRIQQVVRGDSAAYFCASSPGGAYNEQFFGPGTRLTVL.

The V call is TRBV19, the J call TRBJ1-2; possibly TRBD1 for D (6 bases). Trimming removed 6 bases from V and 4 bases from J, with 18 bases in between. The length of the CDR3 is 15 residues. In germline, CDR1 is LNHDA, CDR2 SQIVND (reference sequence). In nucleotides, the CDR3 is TGTGCCAGTAGCCCCACAGGGAACAACCCCTATGGCTACACCTTC. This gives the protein CASSPTGNNPYGYTF.

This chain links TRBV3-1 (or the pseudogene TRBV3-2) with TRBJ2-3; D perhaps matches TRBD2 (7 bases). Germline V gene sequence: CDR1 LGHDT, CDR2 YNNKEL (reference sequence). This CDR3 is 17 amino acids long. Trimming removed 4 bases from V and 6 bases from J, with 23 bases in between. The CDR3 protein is CASSPLGASGLVDTQYF. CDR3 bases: TGTGCCAGCAGCCCCCTGGGGGCTAGCGGACTTGTGGATACGCAGTATTTT.

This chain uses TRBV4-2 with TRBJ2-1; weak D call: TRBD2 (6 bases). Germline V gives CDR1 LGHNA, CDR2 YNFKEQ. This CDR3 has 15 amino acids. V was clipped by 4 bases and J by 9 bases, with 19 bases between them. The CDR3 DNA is TGTGCCAGCAGCCTCCCCGGTCGACTAGTAGTTGAGCAGTTCTTC. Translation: CASSLPGRLVVEQFF.

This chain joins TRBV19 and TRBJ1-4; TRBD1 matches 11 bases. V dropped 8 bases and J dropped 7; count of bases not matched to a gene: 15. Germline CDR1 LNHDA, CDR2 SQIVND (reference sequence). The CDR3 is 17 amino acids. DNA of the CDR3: TGTGCCAGTTTTGGACAGGGGGCCCTCTCGGGCGGTGAAAAACTGTTTTTT. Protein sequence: CASFGQGALSGGEKLFF.

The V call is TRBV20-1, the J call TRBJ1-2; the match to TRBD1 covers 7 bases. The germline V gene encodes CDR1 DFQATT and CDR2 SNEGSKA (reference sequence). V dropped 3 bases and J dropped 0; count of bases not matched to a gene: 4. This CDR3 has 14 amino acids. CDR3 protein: CSASRDSSNYGYTF. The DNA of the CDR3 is TGCAGTGCTAGTAGGGACAGTTCTAACTATGGCTACACCTTC.

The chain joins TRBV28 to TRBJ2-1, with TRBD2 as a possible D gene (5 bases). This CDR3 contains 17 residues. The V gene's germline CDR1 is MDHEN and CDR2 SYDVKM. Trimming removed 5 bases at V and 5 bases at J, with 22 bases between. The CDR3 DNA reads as TGTGCCAGCAGTCCCTATTTGCTAGCTGTATCTCACAATGAGCAGTTCTTC. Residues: CASSPYLLAVSHNEQFF.

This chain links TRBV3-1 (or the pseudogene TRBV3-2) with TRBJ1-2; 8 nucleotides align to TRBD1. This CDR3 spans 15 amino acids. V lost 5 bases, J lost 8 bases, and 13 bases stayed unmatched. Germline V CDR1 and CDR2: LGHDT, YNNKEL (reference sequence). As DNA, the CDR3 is TGTGCCAGCAGCGAAACAGACAGGGGCTTAGGCGGCTACACCTTC. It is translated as CASSETDRGLGGYTF.

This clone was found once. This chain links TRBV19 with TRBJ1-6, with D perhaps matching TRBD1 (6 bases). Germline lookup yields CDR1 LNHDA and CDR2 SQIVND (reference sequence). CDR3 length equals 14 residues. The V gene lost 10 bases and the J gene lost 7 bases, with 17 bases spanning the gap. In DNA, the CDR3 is TGTGCCACCAAGGGAGACAGGCTCAATTCACCCCTCCACTTT. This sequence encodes CATKGDRLNSPLHF.

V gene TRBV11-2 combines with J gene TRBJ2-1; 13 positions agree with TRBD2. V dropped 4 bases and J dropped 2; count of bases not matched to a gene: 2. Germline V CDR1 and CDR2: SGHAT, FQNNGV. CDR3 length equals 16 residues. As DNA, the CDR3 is TGTGCCAGCAGCTCCGGACTAGCGGGAGCCTACAATGAGCAGTTCTTC. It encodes CASSSGLAGAYNEQFF.

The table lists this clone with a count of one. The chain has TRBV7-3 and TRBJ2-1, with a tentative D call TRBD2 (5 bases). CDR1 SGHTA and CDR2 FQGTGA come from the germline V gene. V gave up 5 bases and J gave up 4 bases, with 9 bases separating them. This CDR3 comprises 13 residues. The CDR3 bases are TGTGCCAGCAGCCTGGACTCTTACAATGAGCAGTTCTTC. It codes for CASSLDSYNEQFF.